This passage covers 3 T cell receptor beta chains from one sample sequenced in a study of read filtering for tumor transcriptome and immune sequencing. The library was built from about 400 ng RNA with molecular barcoded adaptors for alpha/delta and beta/gamma chains. One entry per CDR3 protein, called by TCRdb with MiXCR from the reads. The sample carries more than 100,000 distinct CDR3 sequences, around 14% recorded once. Sequenced: a population of CD138-negative cells sorted from bone marrow. The receptor source for this set is a donor at least 40 years old with multiple myeloma.

This clonotype was seen ten or more times. This chain links TRBV12-3 or TRBV12-4 with TRBJ2-4; TRBD1 aligns across 7 bases. V gave up 5 bases and J gave up 8 bases; unmatched junction bases: 3. The CDR3 covers 12 residues. CDR3 amino acids: CASSVDRDIQYF. The CDR3 DNA follows: TGTGCCAGCAGTGTAGACAGGGACATTCAGTACTTC.

This clonotype appeared many times. Here the CDR3 reads CSVVFAVGQPQHF. The CDR3 DNA reads as TGCAGCGTTGTATTTGCGGTGGGTCAGCCCCAGCATTTT. The chain is built from TRBV29-1 and TRBJ1-5; D ambiguous. From germline, CDR1 is SQVTM and CDR2 ANQGSEA. The CDR3 is made up of 13 amino acids. Between the trimmed V and J ends, which lost 4 bases and 6 bases, there was a span of 13 bases.

Ten or more counts support this clonotype. The V call is TRBV6-5, the J call TRBJ2-7; the match to TRBD2 covers 8 bases. Per germline, CDR1 MNHEY and CDR2 SVGAGI. V lost 0 bases, J lost 6 bases, and 7 bases stayed unmatched. CDR3 length: 15 amino acids. The CDR3 region is CASSYSGTRGSEQYF. The CDR3 region has the DNA TGTGCCAGCAGTTACTCCGGGACTAGAGGGAGCGAGCAGTACTTC.